Below, 10 T cell receptor beta chains from the same sample are listed, as sequenced in a study of T cell responses to AZD1222 COVID-19 vaccine. Clones were read by immunoSEQ multiplex PCR, and TCRdb kept only the in-frame ones, dropping some. The sample shows 150,000 to 200,000 clones, almost 95% of them seen only once. The source material was peripheral blood, sampled on day 0 of AZD1222 vaccination. Source of these receptors: an adult in good health.

This clone was seen only a few times. The J gene is TRBJ2-7, the V gene TRBV7-6, with unresolved D. Trimming shortened V by 0 bases and J by 10 bases, and 10 bases separated the two germline ends. Germline CDR1 is SGHVS and CDR2 is FNYEAQ. CDR3 size: 12 residues. The CDR3 loop is CASSLADGVQYF. DNA of the CDR3: TGTGCCAGCAGCTTAGCGGATGGCGTACAGTACTTC.

V usage is TRBV19 and J usage is TRBJ2-7; TRBD2 matches at 9 bases. The junction had 3 bases not matched to a gene; V was cut back by 7 bases and J by 2 bases. The CDR3 is 13 amino acids. Germline CDR1 and CDR2: LNHDA and SQIVND (reference sequence). The CDR3 DNA is TGTGCCAGTACCGCGGGGGGGACCTACGAGCAGTACTTC. Amino acids: CASTAGGTYEQYF.

This chain uses TRBV5-1 with TRBJ2-3; TRBD1 agrees at 7 bases. V shed 4 bases and J 6 bases; nucleotides not matched to a gene: 8. This CDR3 has 14 residues. Germline CDR1 and CDR2: SGHRS and YFSETQ. This CDR3 is CASSVGQAGDTQYF. Here the CDR3 DNA reads TGCGCCAGCAGCGTCGGACAGGCCGGGGATACGCAGTATTTT.

This clone was counted a single time. This chain uses TRBV27 with TRBJ1-2, with TRBD1 as a possible D gene (6 bases). The V and J ends lost 5 bases and 3 bases respectively, with 19 bases between them. Germline CDR1 MNHEY, CDR2 SMNVEV (reference sequence). CDR3 length: 16 amino acids. CDR3 residues: CASSPSGQTNYYGYTF. The DNA for the CDR3 is TGTGCCAGCAGTCCATCCGGACAGACAAATTACTATGGCTACACCTTC.

This chain connects TRBV6-5 to TRBJ1-1; 7 bases agree with TRBD1. The V gene end was trimmed by 6 bases and the J gene end by 1 base; junction bases not matched to a gene: 5. The CDR3 totals 14 residues. The V gene's germline CDR1 is MNHEY and CDR2 SVGAGI. The DNA of the CDR3 is TGTGCCAGCAGCAGGGGACAGTCGAACACTGAAGCTTTCTTT. As protein: CASSRGQSNTEAFF.

The chain links TRBV7-9 to TRBJ2-5; D is tentatively TRBD1 or TRBD2 (5 bases each). The CDR3 extends over 13 amino acids. V was clipped by 4 bases and J by 4 bases, with 10 bases between them. From germline, CDR1 is SEHNR and CDR2 FQNEAQ (reference sequence). The CDR3 loop reads CASSSLGVETQYF. The CDR3 DNA is TGTGCCAGCAGCTCCCTGGGGGTAGAGACCCAGTACTTC.

The chain has TRBV19 and TRBJ2-1; D tentatively fits TRBD1 or TRBD2 (5 bases each). In germline, CDR1 is LNHDA, CDR2 SQIVND (reference sequence). Trimming pared 5 bases from V and 0 bases from J, leaving 17 bases between. The CDR3 is made up of 17 amino acids. CDR3 region: CASSPHGGRSSYNEQFF. DNA for the CDR3: TGTGCCAGTAGTCCCCATGGGGGACGGAGCTCCTACAATGAGCAGTTCTTC.

The V gene is TRBV4-1, the J gene TRBJ1-6; D is unclear. Germline loops: CDR1 MGHRA, CDR2 YSYEKL. V was trimmed by 0 bases and J by 14 bases, leaving 17 bases between them. The CDR3 consists of 15 residues. CDR3 sequence reads: CASSQDNRSGRTLHF. For the CDR3, the DNA is TGCGCCAGCAGCCAAGATAATAGGTCGGGAAGGACCCTCCACTTT.

The chain couples TRBV7-9 to TRBJ1-2, with D maybe TRBD1 (5 bases). The V end was cut by 3 bases, the J end by 7 bases, with 12 bases between. This CDR3 contains 13 residues. CDR1 and CDR2 from the germline V gene are SEHNR and FQNEAQ (reference sequence). The CDR3 bases are TGTGCCAGCAGCTTCGCAGGGTCGTTTGGCTACACCTTC. This gives the protein CASSFAGSFGYTF.

The chain combines TRBV7-6 with TRBJ1-5; 7 bases are a match to TRBD1. V dropped 4 bases and J dropped 0; count of bases not matched to a gene: 3. This CDR3 is built from 15 residues. Per the germline V gene, CDR1 is SGHVS and CDR2 is FNYEAQ. This chain's CDR3 is CASSSDRFSNQPQHF. CDR3 nucleotide sequence: TGTGCCAGCAGCTCGGACAGGTTTAGCAATCAGCCCCAGCATTTT.